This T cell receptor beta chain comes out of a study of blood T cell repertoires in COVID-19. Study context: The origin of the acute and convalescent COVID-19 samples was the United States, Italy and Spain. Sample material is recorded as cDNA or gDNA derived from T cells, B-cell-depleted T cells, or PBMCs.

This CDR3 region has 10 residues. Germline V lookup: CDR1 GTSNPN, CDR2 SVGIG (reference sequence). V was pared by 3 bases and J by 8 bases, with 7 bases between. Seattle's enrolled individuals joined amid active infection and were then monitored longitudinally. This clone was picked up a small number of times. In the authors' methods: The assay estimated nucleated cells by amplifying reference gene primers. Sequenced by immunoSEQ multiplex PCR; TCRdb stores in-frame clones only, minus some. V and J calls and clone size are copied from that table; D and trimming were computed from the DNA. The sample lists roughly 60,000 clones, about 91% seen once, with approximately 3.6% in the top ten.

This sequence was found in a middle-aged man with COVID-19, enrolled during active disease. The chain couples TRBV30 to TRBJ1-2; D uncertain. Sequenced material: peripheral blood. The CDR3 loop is CAWRRGGYTF. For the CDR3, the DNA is TGTGCCTGGAGAAGAGGCGGCTACACCTTC.